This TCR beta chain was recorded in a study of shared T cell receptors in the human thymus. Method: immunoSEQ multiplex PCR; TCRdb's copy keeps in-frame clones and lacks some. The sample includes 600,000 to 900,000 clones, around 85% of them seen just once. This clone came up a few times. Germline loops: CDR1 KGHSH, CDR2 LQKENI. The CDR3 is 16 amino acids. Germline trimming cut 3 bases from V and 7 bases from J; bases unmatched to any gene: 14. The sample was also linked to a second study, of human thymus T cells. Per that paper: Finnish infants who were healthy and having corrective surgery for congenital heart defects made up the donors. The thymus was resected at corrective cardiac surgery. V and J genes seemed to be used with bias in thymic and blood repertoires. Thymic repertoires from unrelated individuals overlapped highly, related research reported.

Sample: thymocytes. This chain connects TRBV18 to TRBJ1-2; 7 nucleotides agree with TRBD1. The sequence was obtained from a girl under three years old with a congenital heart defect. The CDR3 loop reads CASSPLTLDRLGGYTF. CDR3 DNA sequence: TGTGCCAGCTCACCCCTCACTCTGGACAGGTTGGGTGGCTACACCTTC.